This passage covers 27 T cell receptor beta chains from one sample sequenced in a study of tumor T cells in aggressive B-cell lymphoma (dated by TCRdb to 2016 to 2017). Library generation was performed with the immunoSEQ multiplex PCR assay. TCRdb re-hosts the immuneACCESS table, in-frame sequences only. Its copies lack some clones; in the studies checked, an unresolved V gene accounts for under half of them, and the cause for the rest is not known. The sample table records approximately 10,000 clones; 65% to 90% of these occur just once. In total, the top ten clones hold about 4% of the sample. Sequences were obtained from tumor tissue. Source of these receptors: an adult with diffuse large B cell lymphoma.

This clone was observed a handful of times. V and J are TRBV11-2 and TRBJ2-7, with a possible D match to TRBD2 (5 bases). V shed 0 bases and J shed 3 bases, with 9 bases lying between them. There are 14 residues in the CDR3. From germline, CDR1 is SGHAT and CDR2 FQNNGV. CDR3 nucleotide sequence: TGTGCCAGCAGCTTAGACGAGGGATTCTACGAGCAGTACTTC. It codes for CASSLDEGFYEQYF.

The chain joins TRBV18 to TRBJ1-5; 7 nucleotides align to TRBD1. V lost 2 bases and J lost 2; bases outside the gene matches: 0. Looked up from germline, CDR1 is KGHSH and CDR2 is LQKENI. This CDR3 spans 14 amino acids. CDR3 amino acids: CASSPGTGNQPQHF. CDR3 DNA sequence: TGTGCCAGCTCACCAGGGACAGGCAATCAGCCCCAGCATTTT.

This clone appeared once. This specimen includes other DNA sequences encoding the same CDR3. The chain is built from TRBV7-8 and TRBJ1-1; D perhaps matches TRBD1 (6 bases). Trimming pared 7 bases from V and 14 bases from J, leaving 26 bases between. This CDR3 has 14 amino acids. Germline V lookup: CDR1 SGHVS, CDR2 FQNEAQ. CDR3 bases: TGTGCCAGCACCCCGAACGGGCACAGGGAGCAGGCCTTCTTT. This codes for CASTPNGHREQAFF.

The chain recombines TRBV9 with TRBJ1-4; the match to TRBD1 covers 7 bases. CDR1 SGDLS and CDR2 YYNGEE come from the germline V gene. J was trimmed by 7 bases and V by 1 base; bases with no gene match: 13. There are 17 residues in the CDR3. The CDR3 coding sequence is TGTGCCAGCAGCGTAACAGGCCGGGTCAGGGGGTTTGAAAAACTGTTTTTT. It encodes CASSVTGRVRGFEKLFF.

The V and J genes are TRBV5-3 and TRBJ1-5, with TRBD1 as a possible D gene (6 bases). TRBV5-3 is treated as an ORF (open reading frame) with a function not yet certain. The CDR3 extends over 15 amino acids. Trimming stripped 3 bases from V and 4 bases from J, with 14 bases between. The CDR3, as DNA: TGTGCCAGAAGCTATAATAATACAGGGAATCAGCCCCAGCATTTT. This sequence encodes CARSYNNTGNQPQHF.

The J gene is TRBJ2-1, the V gene TRBV29-1; the D gene is possibly TRBD2 (5 bases). Trimming left V 7 bases short and J 6 bases short, with 13 bases between. This CDR3 is built from 12 residues. The germline CDR1 and CDR2 sequences are SQVTM and ANQGSEA. CDR3 DNA sequence: TGCAGCGCGGACTCTAGGCGCAATGAGCAGTTCTTC. Translating gives CSADSRRNEQFF.

This clone was recorded a few times. The chain carries TRBV29-1 and TRBJ1-2, with 7 positions matching TRBD1. Germline CDR1 is SQVTM and CDR2 is ANQGSEA. The CDR3 loop spans 15 amino acids. V dropped 6 bases and J dropped 2; count of bases not matched to a gene: 12. The DNA for the CDR3 is TGCAGCGTACCAAACGCCGGGACAGCAAACTATGGCTACACCTTC. Translating it yields CSVPNAGTANYGYTF.

The gene calls are TRBV5-1 and TRBJ2-5; maybe TRBD2 (7 bases). The length of the CDR3 is 16 residues. CDR1 SGHRS and CDR2 YFSETQ come from the germline V gene. V lost 3 bases, J lost 2 bases, and 17 bases lay in between. CDR3 DNA sequence: TGCGCCAGCAGCTACCAGGGAGGGGGGCAACAAGAGACCCAGTACTTC. It translates to CASSYQGGGQQETQYF.

The chain combines TRBV18 with TRBJ2-2; D gene uncertain. Between the trimmed V and J ends, which lost 3 bases and 2 bases, there was a span of 19 bases. This CDR3 spans 18 amino acids. Germline V lookup: CDR1 KGHSH, CDR2 LQKENI. CDR3 residues: CASSPSTGQVGNTGELFF. The CDR3 bases are TGTGCCAGCTCACCCTCTACCGGCCAGGTCGGCAACACCGGGGAGCTGTTTTTT.

The chain carries TRBV2 and TRBJ1-2; TRBD1 matches at 7 bases. Per germline, CDR1 SNHLY and CDR2 FYNNEI. The CDR3 is 15 amino acids. With 7 bases clipped from V and 5 bases from J, the junction kept 13 bases outside the gene matches. CDR3 protein: CASTRPGQPKYGYTF. CDR3 DNA: TGTGCCAGCACGAGGCCGGGACAGCCCAAGTATGGCTACACCTTC.

The chain recombines TRBV6-1 with TRBJ2-3; a possible D gene is TRBD2 (6 bases). The germline gives CDR1 MNHNS, CDR2 SASEGT. V lost 6 bases and J 6 bases, leaving 13 bases between the germline ends. The CDR3 runs to 13 residues. CDR3 residues: CASRVEGLDTQYF. The DNA of the CDR3 is TGTGCCAGCAGGGTGGAGGGGCTGGATACGCAGTATTTT.

The chain has TRBV7-3 and TRBJ2-1; possibly TRBD2 for D (6 bases). The V end was cut by 1 base, the J end by 8 bases, with 9 bases between. From germline, CDR1 is SGHTA and CDR2 FQGTGA. This CDR3 contains 13 residues. CDR3 nucleotide sequence: TGTGCCAGCAGCTTAAGCAGGGAGGATGAGCAGTTCTTC. It yields the protein CASSLSREDEQFF.

This clone is judged large. This chain uses TRBV9 with TRBJ2-6; weak D call: TRBD1 (5 bases). The CDR3 is 19 amino acids. Germline V lookup: CDR1 SGDLS, CDR2 YYNGEE. Trimming removed 4 bases from V and 0 bases from J, with 20 bases in between. The CDR3 spells CASSLQIDSRSSGANVLTF. The CDR3 DNA is TGTGCCAGCAGCCTACAGATTGACAGTCGTAGCTCTGGGGCCAACGTCCTGACTTTC. Using reference TRBV9 and TRBJ2-6 for the parts outside the CDR3, the full variable domain is DSGVTQTPKHLITATGQRVTLRCSPRSGDLSVYWYQQSLDQGLQFLIQYYNGEERAKGNILERFSAQQFPDLHSELNLSSLELGDSALYFCASSLQIDSRSSGANVLTFGAGSRLTVL.

The rearrangement joins TRBV10-3 to TRBJ1-1; TRBD1 matches at 7 bases. Looked up from germline, CDR1 is ENHRY and CDR2 is SYGVKD. This CDR3 region has 12 residues. V was clipped by 3 bases and J by 8 bases; unmatched bases: 3. In DNA form, the CDR3 reads TGTGCCATCAGTGAACCCAGGGGGGAAGCTTTCTTT. It specifies CAISEPRGEAFF.

In this sample, this clone turned up a few times. The chain carries TRBV5-4 and TRBJ2-5; 9 positions match TRBD1. Trimming cost V 3 bases and J 5 bases; bases outside gene matches: 2. This CDR3 contains 13 residues. Germline V lookup: CDR1 SGHNT, CDR2 YYREEE (reference sequence). In nucleotides, the CDR3 is TGTGCCAGCAGCTGGGACAGGGTTGAGACCCAGTACTTC. Translation: CASSWDRVETQYF. Variable domain in full (rest from reference TRBV5-4 and TRBJ2-5): ETGVTQSPTHLIKTRGQQVTLRCSSQSGHNTVSWYQQALGQGPQFIFQYYREEENGRGNFPPRFSGLQFPNYSSELNVNALELDDSALYLCASSWDRVETQYFGPGTRLLVL.

This clone was found a few times. The V and J genes are TRBV18 and TRBJ1-4; a possible D gene is TRBD1 (6 bases). CDR1 and CDR2 (germline): KGHSH, LQKENI. V lost 2 bases and J lost 0, with 13 bases in between. This CDR3 has 17 residues. The CDR3 region is CASSPAAQGATNEKLFF. The DNA of the CDR3 is TGTGCCAGCTCACCAGCCGCACAGGGTGCAACTAATGAAAAACTGTTTTTT.

A few counts support this clone. The gene calls are TRBV19 and TRBJ1-4, with 9 bases lining up with TRBD1. The CDR3 extends over 15 amino acids. CDR1 is LNHDA and CDR2 is SQIVND in the germline V gene (reference sequence). Trimming cost V 5 bases and J 4 bases; bases outside gene matches: 5. The CDR3 sequence: CASSSGQGGNEKLFF. The CDR3 DNA is TGTGCCAGTAGTTCGGGACAGGGAGGTAATGAAAAACTGTTTTTT. Drawing the rest from reference TRBV19 and TRBJ1-4, the complete variable domain is DGGITQSPKYLFRKEGQNVTLSCEQNLNHDAMYWYRQDPGQGLRLIYYSQIVNDFQKGDIAEGYSVSREKKESFPLTVTSAQKNPTAFYLCASSSGQGGNEKLFFGSGTQLSVL.

The chain uses TRBV28 and TRBJ2-7, with a tentative D call TRBD1 (6 bases). Looked up from germline, CDR1 is MDHEN and CDR2 is SYDVKM. CDR3 length equals 13 residues. Trimming removed 5 bases from V and 2 bases from J, with 10 bases in between. This CDR3 reads CASSEQGPYEQYF. The CDR3 nucleotides read TGTGCCAGCAGTGAACAGGGACCCTACGAGCAGTACTTC.

J is TRBJ1-1 and V is TRBV28; D remains ambiguous. The V gene's germline CDR1 is MDHEN and CDR2 SYDVKM. V was trimmed by 7 bases and J by 7 bases, leaving 16 bases between them. This CDR3 region has 13 residues. The CDR3 nucleotides read TGTGCCAGCAAACCCAGCAATGGCGGTGAAGCTTTCTTT. This encodes CASKPSNGGEAFF.

The gene calls are TRBV13 and TRBJ2-3; TRBD2 matches at 10 bases. This CDR3 region has 15 residues. V lost 3 bases to trimming and J lost 5 bases; unmatched junction nucleotides: 5. Germline V gene lookup returns CDR1 PRHDT and CDR2 FYEKMQ (reference sequence). The CDR3 reads CASSLRLAGQDTQYF. The DNA of the CDR3 is TGTGCCAGCAGCTTGAGACTAGCGGGCCAAGATACGCAGTATTTT.

The chain is built from TRBV2 and TRBJ1-6; 12 positions match TRBD1. The junction had 7 bases not matched to a gene; V was cut back by 4 bases and J by 9 bases. Germline CDR1 is SNHLY and CDR2 is FYNNEI. The CDR3 runs 16 residues. This CDR3 reads CASSGGTGGGSSPLHF. In DNA form, the CDR3 reads TGTGCCAGCAGTGGAGGGACAGGGGGCGGAAGTTCACCCCTCCACTTT.

In its sample, this clone was seen once. The J gene is TRBJ1-2, the V gene TRBV5-1, with 9 bases aligning to TRBD1. Per germline, CDR1 SGHRS and CDR2 YFSETQ. Germline trimming cut 5 bases from V and 4 bases from J; bases unmatched to any gene: 9. The CDR3 is 15 residues long. This CDR3 is CASSPTGGLFYGYTF. CDR3 sequence (DNA): TGCGCCAGCAGTCCTACAGGGGGCCTATTCTATGGCTACACCTTC.

The CDR3 reads CASSLREPYNEQFF. The CDR3 nucleotides are TGCGCCAGCAGCTTACGGGAGCCCTACAATGAGCAGTTCTTC. This sequence joins TRBV5-1 and TRBJ2-1; possible D gene TRBD2, 6 bases. Germline CDR1 SGHRS, CDR2 YFSETQ. V was trimmed by 2 bases and J by 2 bases, leaving 8 bases between them. The CDR3 contains 14 residues.

This rearrangement joins TRBV18 to TRBJ2-2; tentative D call: TRBD2 (5 bases). The CDR3 length is 14 residues. The germline gives CDR1 KGHSH, CDR2 LQKENI. V was pared by 0 bases and J by 6 bases, with 8 bases between. CDR3: CASSPPGSPGELFF. In nucleotides, the CDR3 is TGTGCCAGCTCACCACCTGGGAGTCCCGGGGAGCTGTTTTTT.

This clone appeared a single time. The V and J genes are TRBV7-8 and TRBJ2-7, with 10 bases identical to TRBD2. The CDR3 consists of 15 residues. CDR1 and CDR2 (germline): SGHVS, FQNEAQ. V gave up 0 bases and J gave up 4 bases; unmatched junction bases: 3. The CDR3 loop is CASSLAASGGYEQYF. In nucleotides, the CDR3 is TGTGCCAGCAGCTTAGCCGCTAGCGGGGGTTACGAGCAGTACTTC.

The J gene is TRBJ1-1, the V gene TRBV29-1; 8 bases map to TRBD1. V lost 7 bases and J lost 0; bases outside the gene matches: 7. Germline V gene lookup returns CDR1 SQVTM and CDR2 ANQGSEA. The CDR3 has 14 residues. CDR3 sequence: CSGRTGTMNTEAFF. Written as DNA, the CDR3 is TGCAGCGGGAGGACAGGGACGATGAACACTGAAGCTTTCTTT.

This clone has a single count. The chain recombines TRBV5-1 with TRBJ2-1; the match to TRBD2 covers 7 bases. The CDR3 sequence is 14 residues long. After removal of 4 bases from V and 3 bases from J, the junction contained 4 bases not matched to a gene. Per the germline V gene, CDR1 is SGHRS and CDR2 is YFSETQ. The CDR3, as DNA: TGCGCCAGCAGCAACCGGGACTACTACAATGAGCAGTTCTTC. As protein: CASSNRDYYNEQFF. Based on the CDR3 plus reference TRBV5-1 and TRBJ2-1, the full variable domain is KAGVTQTPRYLIKTRGQQVTLSCSPISGHRSVSWYQQTPGQGLQFLFEYFSETQRNKGNFPGRFSGRQFSNSRSEMNVSTLELGDSALYLCASSNRDYYNEQFFGPGTRLTVL.